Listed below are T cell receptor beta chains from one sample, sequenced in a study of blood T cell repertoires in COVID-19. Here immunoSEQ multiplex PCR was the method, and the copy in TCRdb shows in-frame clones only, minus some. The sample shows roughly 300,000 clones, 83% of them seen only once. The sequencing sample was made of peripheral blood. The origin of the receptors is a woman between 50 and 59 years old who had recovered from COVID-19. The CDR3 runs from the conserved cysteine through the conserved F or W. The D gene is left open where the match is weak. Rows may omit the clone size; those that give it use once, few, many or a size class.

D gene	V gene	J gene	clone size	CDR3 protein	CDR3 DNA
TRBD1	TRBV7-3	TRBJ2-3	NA	CASSRGQGDTQYF	TGTGCCAGCAGCCGGGGACAGGGGGATACGCAGTATTTT
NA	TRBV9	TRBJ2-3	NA	CASSVDSNTDTQYF	TGTGCCAGCAGCGTGGACTCTAACACAGATACGCAGTATTTT
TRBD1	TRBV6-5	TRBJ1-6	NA	CASSLGGTANSPLHF	TGTGCCAGCAGCCTAGGAGGGACAGCGAATTCACCCCTCCACTTT
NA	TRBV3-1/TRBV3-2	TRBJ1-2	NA	CASSLDFRGGYTF	TGTGCCAGCAGCCTGGACTTTCGGGGTGGCTACACCTTC
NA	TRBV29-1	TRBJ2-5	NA	CSAGDRRQETQYF	TGCAGCGCCGGTGACAGGAGACAAGAGACCCAGTACTTC
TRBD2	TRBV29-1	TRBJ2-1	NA	CSVVGLAEYNEQFF	TGCAGCGTTGTTGGTCTAGCGGAGTACAATGAGCAGTTCTTC
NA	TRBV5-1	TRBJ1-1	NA	CASSLGQGYMNTEAFF	TGCGCCAGCAGCCTGGGGCAGGGGTACATGAACACTGAAGCTTTCTTT
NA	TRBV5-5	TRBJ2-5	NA	CASSRFNSGAPQETQYF	TGTGCCAGCAGCCGTTTCAACTCGGGAGCGCCCCAAGAGACCCAGTACTTC
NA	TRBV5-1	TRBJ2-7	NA	CASSLSSYEQYF	TGCGCCAGCAGCTTGTCGTCCTACGAGCAGTACTTC
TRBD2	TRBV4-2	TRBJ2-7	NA	CASSQVGGGGAEYEQYF	TGTGCCAGCAGCCAAGTTGGGGGCGGGGGGGCCGAATACGAGCAGTACTTC
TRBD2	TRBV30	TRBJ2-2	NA	CAWNGVAGVGTGELFF	TGTGCCTGGAACGGTGTAGCGGGAGTGGGCACCGGGGAGCTGTTTTTT
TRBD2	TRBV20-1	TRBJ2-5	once	CSAMGGLGAYF	TGCAGTGCTATGGGGGGACTAGGGGCGTACTTC
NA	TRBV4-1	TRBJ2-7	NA	CASSQDTSYEQYF	TGCGCCAGCAGCCAGGACACCTCCTACGAGCAGTACTTC
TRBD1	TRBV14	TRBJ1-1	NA	CASSQYRGTEAFF	TGTGCCAGCAGCCAGTACAGGGGCACTGAAGCTTTCTTT
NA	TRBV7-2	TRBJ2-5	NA	CASSLSGQETQYF	TGTGCCAGCAGCCTTAGCGGTCAAGAGACCCAGTACTTC
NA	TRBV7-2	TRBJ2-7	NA	CASSSLTGSSYEQYF	TGTGCCAGCAGCTCCCTGACCGGGAGCTCCTACGAGCAGTACTTC
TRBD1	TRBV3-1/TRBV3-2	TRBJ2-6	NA	CASSQGARGPLSGANVLTF	TGTGCCAGCAGCCAAGGGGCCAGGGGGCCTCTCTCTGGGGCCAACGTCCTGACTTTC
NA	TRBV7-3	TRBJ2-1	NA	CASSLTKEAEQFF	TGTGCCAGCAGCTTAACGAAAGAGGCTGAGCAGTTCTTC
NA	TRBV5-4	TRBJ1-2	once	CASNLGGAYGYTF	TGTGCCAGCAACCTTGGGGGGGCTTATGGCTACACCTTC
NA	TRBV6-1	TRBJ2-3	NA	CASSEFTLSRRGEKNTQYF	TGTGCCAGCAGTGAATTTACCCTGAGTCGGCGGGGAGAAAAGAATACGCAGTATTTT
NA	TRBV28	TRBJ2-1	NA	CASSFLSSYNEQFF	TGTGCCAGCAGTTTTTTGAGCTCCTACAATGAGCAGTTCTTC
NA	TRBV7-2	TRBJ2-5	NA	CASSRQVQETQYF	TGTGCCAGCAGCCGACAGGTCCAAGAGACCCAGTACTTC
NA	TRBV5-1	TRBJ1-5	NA	CASSLDGLGQPQHF	TGCGCCAGCAGCTTGGATGGACTCGGTCAGCCCCAGCATTTT
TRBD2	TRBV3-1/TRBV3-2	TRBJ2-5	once	CASSQELAGGSKGTQYF	TGTGCCAGCAGCCAAGAGCTAGCGGGGGGCTCAAAGGGGACCCAGTACTTC
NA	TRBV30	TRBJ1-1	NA	CAWGIMNTEAFF	TGTGCCTGGGGAATCATGAACACTGAAGCTTTCTTT
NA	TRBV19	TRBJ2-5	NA	CASSIGGPGETQYF	TGTGCCAGTAGTATAGGGGGGCCCGGAGAGACCCAGTACTTC
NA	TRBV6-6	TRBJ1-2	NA	CASSYPNRDNYGYTF	TGTGCCAGCAGTTACCCAAATCGGGATAACTATGGCTACACCTTC
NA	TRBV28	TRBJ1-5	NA	CASSLGQGNQPQHF	TGTGCCAGCAGTTTGGGGCAGGGGAATCAGCCCCAGCATTTT
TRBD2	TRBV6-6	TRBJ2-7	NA	CASSHTSALYEQYF	TGTGCCAGCAGCCACACTAGCGCCCTATACGAGCAGTACTTC
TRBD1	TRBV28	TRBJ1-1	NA	CASNTGGEWNTEAFF	TGTGCCAGCAACACAGGGGGAGAGTGGAACACTGAAGCTTTCTTT
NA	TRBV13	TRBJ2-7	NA	CASSLRTEWAEQYF	TGTGCCAGCAGCCTCAGGACAGAGTGGGCCGAGCAGTACTTC
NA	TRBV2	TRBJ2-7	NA	CASRRPGVREQYF	TGTGCCAGCAGACGGCCAGGGGTGCGCGAGCAGTACTTC
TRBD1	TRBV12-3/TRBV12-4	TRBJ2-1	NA	CASKGQVYNEQFF	TGTGCCAGCAAGGGACAGGTCTACAATGAGCAGTTCTTC
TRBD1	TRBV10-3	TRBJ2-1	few	CAISDVGQGYNEQFF	TGTGCCATCAGTGACGTCGGACAGGGTTACAATGAGCAGTTCTTC
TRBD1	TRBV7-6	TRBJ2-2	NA	CASSPPGQGRTGELFF	TGTGCCAGCAGCCCTCCGGGACAGGGACGGACCGGGGAGCTGTTTTTT
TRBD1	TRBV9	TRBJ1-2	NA	CASSVGGTGAKWGYTF	TGTGCCAGCAGCGTAGGAGGGACAGGGGCTAAGTGGGGCTACACCTTC
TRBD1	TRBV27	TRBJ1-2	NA	CASSSPGQGNYGYTF	TGTGCCAGCAGTTCTCCGGGACAGGGGAACTATGGCTACACCTTC
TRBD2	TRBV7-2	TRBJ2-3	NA	CASSPWASGGGGQYF	TGTGCCAGCAGCCCATGGGCTAGCGGGGGAGGGGGGCAGTATTTT
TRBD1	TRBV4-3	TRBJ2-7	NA	CASSQPGQGAPYEQYF	TGCGCCAGCAGCCAGCCGGGACAGGGGGCCCCCTACGAGCAGTACTTC
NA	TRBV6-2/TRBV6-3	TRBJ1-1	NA	CASSSGTTNTEAFF	TGTGCCAGCAGTTCCGGGACAACTAACACTGAAGCTTTCTTT
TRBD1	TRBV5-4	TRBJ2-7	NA	CASSARTGIYEQYF	TGTGCCAGCAGCGCCCGGACAGGGATCTACGAGCAGTACTTC
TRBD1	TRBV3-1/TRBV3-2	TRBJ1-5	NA	CASSQDPSGQGNQPQHF	TGTGCCAGCAGCCAAGATCCCTCGGGACAGGGGAATCAGCCCCAGCATTTT